This T cell receptor (beta chain) comes out of a study of shared clonotypes between healthy human individuals. In replicate PCRs of sorted subsets, approximately 210 ng DNA, approximately 30,000 T cell genomes, was used. Clones were read by immunoSEQ multiplex PCR, and TCRdb kept only the in-frame ones, dropping some. The repertoire holds 2 million to 2.5 million clones, with more than 90% as singletons. V was pared by 3 bases and J by 0 bases, with 6 bases between. CDR3 length: 15 amino acids. Germline V CDR1 and CDR2: KGHSH, LQKENI. This clonotype was obtained from a man between 18 and 35 years old in good health. Sequencing was carried out using naive CD4+ T cells sorted from blood. Subset reported: CD45RA+ positively selected. The chain carries TRBV18 and TRBJ2-6; no clear D gene. The CDR3 DNA reads TGTGCCAGCTCACCGGGTACCTCTGGGGCCAACGTCCTGACTTTC. This codes for CASSPGTSGANVLTF.